Listed below are T cell receptor beta chains from one sample, sequenced in a study of T cell changes during pregnancy in multiple sclerosis. TCRdb's copy holds only in-frame clones and misses some; the assay was immunoSEQ multiplex PCR. The sample lists roughly 77,000 clones, approximately 92% occurring once. This sample comprised peripheral blood, obtained in the second trimester of pregnancy. The receptor source for this set is a female donor with multiple sclerosis, enrolled in a pregnancy study. CDR3s include the opening cysteine and the closing phenylalanine or tryptophan.

TRBJ1-2 TRBV19 CASSATRVGGYTF
TRBJ2-5 TRBV9 CASSVGRRDRREETQYF
TRBJ1-2 TRBV7-9 CASSRPRTEANYGYTF
TRBJ1-3 TRBV5-1 CASSRTVGSGNTIYF
TRBJ2-5 TRBV28 CASSYSSGSTETQYF
TRBJ2-7 TRBV5-8 CASRIIGGYEQYF
TRBJ1-1 TRBV19 CASSIFGTRTEAFF
TRBJ2-1 TRBV29-1 CSVSRLGQGSNEQFF
TRBJ2-2 TRBV10-3 CAISGTGGTGELFF
TRBJ2-3 TRBV7-3 CASSPIAGGISAQYF
TRBJ1-5 TRBV2 CASSERRQGGNQPQHF
TRBJ2-7 TRBV28 CASARMDGSSYEQYF
TRBJ2-2 TRBV18 CASSPQGAGELFF
TRBJ1-6 TRBV2 CASSDRGIYSPLHF
TRBJ2-3 TRBV5-1 CASSFKRAGGTDTQYF
TRBJ2-4 TRBV11-3 CASSSRGLGNIQYF
TRBJ1-1 TRBV18 CASSQRETEAFF
TRBJ1-6 TRBV7-8 CASSLKGSSYNSPLHF
TRBJ1-4 TRBV6-1 CAVRITGGNEKLFF
TRBJ1-1 TRBV7-9 CASSLERRNTEAFF
TRBJ2-1 TRBV6-1 CASSAAGTSGGRKKGEQFF
TRBJ1-1 TRBV10-3 CAISESPGFTEAFF
TRBJ1-1 TRBV6-4 CASHRGQMNTEAFF
TRBJ2-3 TRBV6-4 CASSELAGGDTQYF
TRBJ2-2 TRBV10-3 CAIALGQGMSGELFF
TRBJ2-7 TRBV18 CASSPSLDRVKFYEQYF
TRBJ2-1 TRBV29-1 CSVAGLVNFEQFF
TRBJ1-4 TRBV5-1 CASSPSDSGGEKLFF
TRBJ2-1 TRBV7-3 CASSRDGQTYNEQFF
TRBJ1-1 TRBV27 CASRPGQQNTEAFF
TRBJ1-5 TRBV25-1 CATRQGNQPQHF
TRBJ1-1 TRBV30 CAWSGPRGTEAFF
TRBJ2-2 TRBV11-2 CASSLVGLAYTGELFF
TRBJ1-1 TRBV14 CASSQLGTGRLNTEAFF
TRBJ1-1 TRBV2 CASSAGENTEAFF
TRBJ2-3 TRBV9 CASSVGPVPWTDTQYF
TRBJ1-6 TRBV9 CASSVRTENSPLHF
TRBJ2-1 TRBV13 CASSLDTSGAYNEQFF
TRBJ1-1 TRBV6-1 CASAGQGGTEAFF
TRBJ2-1 TRBV6-4 CASSDSASTEQFF
TRBJ2-7 TRBV5-4 CASSGRDRGREQYF
TRBJ2-6 TRBV5-1 CASSLAGASGVSSGANVLTF
TRBJ2-3 TRBV5-8 CASSAPGQGTDTQYF
TRBJ2-3 TRBV19 CASSIRADTQYF
TRBJ1-5 TRBV5-6 CASSRQPNQPQHF
TRBJ2-1 TRBV7-3 CASSGGAGAREQFF
TRBJ1-1 TRBV11-2 CASSLGQGLTEAFF
TRBJ2-3 TRBV28 CASSLAGFSDTQYF
TRBJ1-1 TRBV28 CAGGIEGATEAFF
TRBJ2-1 TRBV2 CASSGVRGNYNEQFF
TRBJ1-2 TRBV5-1 CASSLAPGYGYTF
TRBJ1-5 TRBV9 CASSPGQGRDQPQHF
TRBJ2-2 TRBV7-8 CASITRGGQLETGELFF
TRBJ2-5 TRBV2 CSSPSSNLETQYF
TRBJ2-5 TRBV5-1 CASRASGYQYF
TRBJ1-2 TRBV6-5 CASSLYRDWGYTF
TRBJ2-7 TRBV28 CASSLGRGEQYF
TRBJ1-5 TRBV5-1 CASSPNPTGAGQPQHF
TRBJ2-7 TRBV18 CASSPEDSSYEQYF